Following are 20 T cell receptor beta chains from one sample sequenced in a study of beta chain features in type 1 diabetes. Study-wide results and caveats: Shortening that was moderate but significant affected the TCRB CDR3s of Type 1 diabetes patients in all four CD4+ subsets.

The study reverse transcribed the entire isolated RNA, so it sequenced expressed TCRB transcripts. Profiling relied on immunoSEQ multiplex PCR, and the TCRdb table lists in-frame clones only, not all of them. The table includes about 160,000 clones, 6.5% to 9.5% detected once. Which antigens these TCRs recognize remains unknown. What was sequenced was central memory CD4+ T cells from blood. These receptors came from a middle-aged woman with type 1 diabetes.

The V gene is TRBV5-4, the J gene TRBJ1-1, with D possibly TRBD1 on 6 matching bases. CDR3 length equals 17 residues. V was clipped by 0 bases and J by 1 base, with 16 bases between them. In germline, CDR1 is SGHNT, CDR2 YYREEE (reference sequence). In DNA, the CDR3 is TGTGCCAGCAGCTTGGACGGACAGAGTAATACGAACACTGAAGCTTTCTTT. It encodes CASSLDGQSNTNTEAFF.

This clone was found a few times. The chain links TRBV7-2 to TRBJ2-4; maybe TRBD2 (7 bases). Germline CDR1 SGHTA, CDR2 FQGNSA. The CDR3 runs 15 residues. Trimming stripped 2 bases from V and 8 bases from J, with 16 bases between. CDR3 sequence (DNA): TGTGCCAGCAGCTTAATTTGGGGGGGCACGGACATTCAGTACTTC. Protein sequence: CASSLIWGGTDIQYF.

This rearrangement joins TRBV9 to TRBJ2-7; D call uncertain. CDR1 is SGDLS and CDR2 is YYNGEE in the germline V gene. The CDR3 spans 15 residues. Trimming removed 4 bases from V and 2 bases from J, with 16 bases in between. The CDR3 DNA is TGTGCCAGCAGCCTCCATCCGACGGGTACCTACGAGCAGTACTTC. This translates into CASSLHPTGTYEQYF.

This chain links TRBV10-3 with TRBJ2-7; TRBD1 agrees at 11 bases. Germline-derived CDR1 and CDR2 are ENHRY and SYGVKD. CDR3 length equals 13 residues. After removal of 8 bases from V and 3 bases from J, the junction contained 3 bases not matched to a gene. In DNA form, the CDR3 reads TGTGCCATCGCCGGGACAGGGGGCTACGAGCAGTACTTC. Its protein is CAIAGTGGYEQYF.

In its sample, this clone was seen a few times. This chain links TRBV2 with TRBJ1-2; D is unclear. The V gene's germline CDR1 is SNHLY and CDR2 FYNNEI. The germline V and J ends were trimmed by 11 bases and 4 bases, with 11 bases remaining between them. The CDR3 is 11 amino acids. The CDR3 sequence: CAGLDSYGYTF. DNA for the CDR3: TGTGCCGGCTTAGACTCCTATGGCTACACCTTC.

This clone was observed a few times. The CDR3 sequence: CASTLATSGRAGELFF. In DNA, the CDR3 is TGTGCCAGTACCCTGGCGACTAGCGGGAGGGCCGGGGAGCTGTTTTTT. The chain uses TRBV19 and TRBJ2-2, with 14 bases matching TRBD2. The ends lost 7 bases at V and 6 bases at J; junction bases unmatched: 7. The CDR3 spans 16 residues. Germline values: CDR1 LNHDA, CDR2 SQIVND (reference sequence).

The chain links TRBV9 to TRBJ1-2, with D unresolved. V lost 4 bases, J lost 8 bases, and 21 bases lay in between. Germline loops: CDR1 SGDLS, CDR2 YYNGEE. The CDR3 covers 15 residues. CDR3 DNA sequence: TGTGCCAGCAGCACCTCCGGCCGGGTGTTCGGCGGCTACACCTTC. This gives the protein CASSTSGRVFGGYTF.

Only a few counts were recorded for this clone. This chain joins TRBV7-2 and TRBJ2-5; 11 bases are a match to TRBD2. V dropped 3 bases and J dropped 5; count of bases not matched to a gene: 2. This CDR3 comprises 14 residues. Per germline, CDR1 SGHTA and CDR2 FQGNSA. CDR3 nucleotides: TGTGCCAGCAGCTTTAGCGGGGGGGCGGAGACCCAGTACTTC. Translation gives CASSFSGGAETQYF. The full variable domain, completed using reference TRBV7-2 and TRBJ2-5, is GAGVSQSPSNKVTEKGKDVELRCDPISGHTALYWYRQSLGQGLEFLIYFQGNSAPDKSGLPSDRFSAERTGGSVSTLTIQRTQQEDSAVYLCASSFSGGAETQYFGPGTRLLVL.

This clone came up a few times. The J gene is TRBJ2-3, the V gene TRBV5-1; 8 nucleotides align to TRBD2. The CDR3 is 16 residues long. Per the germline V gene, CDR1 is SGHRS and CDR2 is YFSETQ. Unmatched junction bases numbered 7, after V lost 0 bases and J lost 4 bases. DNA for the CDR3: TGCGCCAGCAGCTTGGCCTCAGCGGGGGCCTCAGATACGCAGTATTTT. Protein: CASSLASAGASDTQYF.

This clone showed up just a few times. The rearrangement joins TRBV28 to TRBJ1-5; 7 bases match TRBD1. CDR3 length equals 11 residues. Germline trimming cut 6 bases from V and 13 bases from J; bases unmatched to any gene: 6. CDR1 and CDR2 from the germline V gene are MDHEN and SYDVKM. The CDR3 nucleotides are TGTGCCAGCAGCACTAGGGGGCCGCAGCATTTT. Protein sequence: CASSTRGPQHF.

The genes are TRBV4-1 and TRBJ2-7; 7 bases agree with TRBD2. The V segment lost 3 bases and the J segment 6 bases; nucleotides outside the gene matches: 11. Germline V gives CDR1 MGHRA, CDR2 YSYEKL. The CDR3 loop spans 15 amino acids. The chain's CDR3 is CASSHHGAGVSEQYF. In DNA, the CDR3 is TGCGCCAGCAGCCACCACGGGGCGGGGGTCAGCGAGCAGTACTTC.

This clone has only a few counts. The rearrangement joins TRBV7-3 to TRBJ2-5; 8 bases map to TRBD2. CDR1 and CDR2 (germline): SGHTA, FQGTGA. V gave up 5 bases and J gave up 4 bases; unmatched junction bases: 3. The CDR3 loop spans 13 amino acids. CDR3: CASSTSGRETQYF. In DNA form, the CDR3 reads TGTGCCAGCAGCACCAGCGGGAGAGAGACCCAGTACTTC. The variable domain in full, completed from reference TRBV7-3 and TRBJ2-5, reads GAGVSQTPSNKVTEKGKYVELRCDPISGHTALYWYRQSLGQGPEFLIYFQGTGAADDSGLPNDRFFAVRPEGSVSTLKIQRTERGDSAVYLCASSTSGRETQYFGPGTRLLVL.

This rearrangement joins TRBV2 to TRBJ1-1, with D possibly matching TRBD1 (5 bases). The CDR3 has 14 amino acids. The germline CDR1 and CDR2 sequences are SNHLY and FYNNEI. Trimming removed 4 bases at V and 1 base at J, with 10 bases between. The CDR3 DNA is TGTGCCAGCAGTGTAGGTCAGGGGAACACTGAAGCTTTCTTT. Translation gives CASSVGQGNTEAFF.

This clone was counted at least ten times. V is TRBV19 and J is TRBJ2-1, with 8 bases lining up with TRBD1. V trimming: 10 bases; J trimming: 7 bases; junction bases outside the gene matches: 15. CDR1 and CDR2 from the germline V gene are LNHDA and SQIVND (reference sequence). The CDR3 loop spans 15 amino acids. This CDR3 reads CATRGGRQGYNEQFF. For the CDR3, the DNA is TGTGCCACCCGAGGGGGCCGACAGGGGTATAATGAGCAGTTCTTC.

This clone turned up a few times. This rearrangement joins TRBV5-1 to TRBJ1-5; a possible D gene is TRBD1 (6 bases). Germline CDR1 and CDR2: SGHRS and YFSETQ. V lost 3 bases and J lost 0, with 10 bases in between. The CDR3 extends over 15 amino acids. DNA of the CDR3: TGCGCCAGCAGCTCAGGGGCAGCTAGCAATCAGCCCCAGCATTTT. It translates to CASSSGAASNQPQHF.

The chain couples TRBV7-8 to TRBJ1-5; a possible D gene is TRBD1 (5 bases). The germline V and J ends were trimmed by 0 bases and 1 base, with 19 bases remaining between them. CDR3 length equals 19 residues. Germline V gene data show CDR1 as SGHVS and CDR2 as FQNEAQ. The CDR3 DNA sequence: TGTGCCAGCAGCTTAGCGCGGGAGGGGCAGGTAGGAAGCAATCAGCCCCAGCATTTT. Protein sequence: CASSLAREGQVGSNQPQHF.

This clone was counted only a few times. CDR3 DNA: TGTGCCAGCAGATCACAGGGGGCTCGCGGCTACACCTTC. Its protein is CASRSQGARGYTF. V gene TRBV27 combines with J gene TRBJ1-2, with 9 positions matching TRBD1. The ends lost 6 bases at V and 8 bases at J; junction bases unmatched: 7. The CDR3 spans 13 residues. Germline V gene sequence: CDR1 MNHEY, CDR2 SMNVEV (reference sequence).

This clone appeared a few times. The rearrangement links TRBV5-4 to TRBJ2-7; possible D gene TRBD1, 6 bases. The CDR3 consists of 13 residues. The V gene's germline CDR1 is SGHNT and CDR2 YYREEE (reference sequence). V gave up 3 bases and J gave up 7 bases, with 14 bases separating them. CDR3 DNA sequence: TGTGCCAGCAGCTCCTGGACAGCTCTAGAGCAGTACTTC. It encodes CASSSWTALEQYF.

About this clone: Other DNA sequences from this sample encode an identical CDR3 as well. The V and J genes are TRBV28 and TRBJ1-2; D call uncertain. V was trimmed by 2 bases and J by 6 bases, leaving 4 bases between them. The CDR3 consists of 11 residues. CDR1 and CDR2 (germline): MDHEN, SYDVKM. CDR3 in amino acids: CASSLEDGYTF. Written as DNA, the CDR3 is TGTGCCAGCAGTTTAGAGGATGGCTACACCTTC.

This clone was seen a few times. CDR3: CASSQDRDREHTGELFF. DNA of the CDR3: TGTGCCAGCAGCCAAGACCGGGACAGGGAACACACCGGGGAGCTGTTTTTT. The chain combines TRBV14 with TRBJ2-2; 9 bases match TRBD1. Per germline, CDR1 SGHDN and CDR2 FVKESK. Germline trimming cut 0 bases from V and 3 bases from J; bases unmatched to any gene: 5. The CDR3 totals 17 residues.